This T cell receptor beta chain is from a study of blood T cell repertoires in COVID-19. The sample holds a few counts of this clone. The method was immunoSEQ multiplex PCR; TCRdb's version includes in-frame clones alone and lacks a portion of them. The sample contains roughly 57,000 clones, roughly 77% of which appear only once. V shed 0 bases and J 4 bases; nucleotides not matched to a gene: 6. There are 17 residues in the CDR3. Germline-derived CDR1 and CDR2 are MNHEY and SVGEGT. Sequenced input: peripheral blood. The V and J genes are TRBV6-2 or TRBV6-3 and TRBJ1-1; TRBD1 matches 12 bases. The receptor was isolated from a man between 65 and 79 years old with active or convalescent COVID-19. The CDR3, as DNA: TGTGCCAGCAGTTACTCTCCGGGGACAGGGGGCTCCACTGAAGCTTTCTTT. Encoded protein: CASSYSPGTGGSTEAFF.